Below, 3 T cell receptor beta chains from the same sample are listed, as sequenced in a study of T cell changes during pregnancy in multiple sclerosis. Clones were read by immunoSEQ multiplex PCR, and TCRdb kept only the in-frame ones, dropping some. Of tens of thousands of clones in the sample, roughly 91% were seen once. The sequencing used peripheral blood, collected in the third trimester of pregnancy. These receptors originate from a female donor in good health, enrolled as a control in a pregnancy study.

This clone was recorded only once. The chain recombines TRBV28 with TRBJ2-7, with 9 bases matching TRBD1. J was trimmed by 3 bases and V by 5 bases; bases with no gene match: 11. There are 16 residues in the CDR3. Germline values: CDR1 MDHEN, CDR2 SYDVKM. CDR3 DNA sequence: TGTGCCAGCAGTCCTGCTGTGCGGACAGGGGACTACGAGCAGTACTTC. Its protein product is CASSPAVRTGDYEQYF.

V usage is TRBV7-9 and J usage is TRBJ2-4; a possible D gene is TRBD2 (6 bases). V lost 5 bases and J lost 6, with 17 bases in between. CDR3 size: 15 residues. Germline values: CDR1 SEHNR, CDR2 FQNEAQ (reference sequence). Here the CDR3 reads CASSPRGGVGNIQYF. The CDR3 DNA sequence: TGTGCCAGCAGCCCCCGCGGAGGGGTAGGAAACATTCAGTACTTC. The entire variable domain, with the rest obtained from reference TRBV7-9 and TRBJ2-4, is as follows: DTGVSQNPRHKITKRGQNVTFRCDPISEHNRLYWYRQTLGQGPEFLTYFQNEAQLEKSRLLSDRFSAERPKGSFSTLEIQRTEQGDSAMYLCASSPRGGVGNIQYFGAGTRLSVL.

The CDR3 DNA reads as TGTGCCAGCAGCTTAGAAAGCAGAGGCGAGCAGTACTTC. Its protein product is CASSLESRGEQYF. V usage is TRBV11-3 and J usage is TRBJ2-7; no reliable D call. CDR3 size: 13 residues. Germline lookup yields CDR1 SGHNT and CDR2 YENEEA. Trimming took off 0 bases at V and 6 bases at J, with 9 bases between the two ends.